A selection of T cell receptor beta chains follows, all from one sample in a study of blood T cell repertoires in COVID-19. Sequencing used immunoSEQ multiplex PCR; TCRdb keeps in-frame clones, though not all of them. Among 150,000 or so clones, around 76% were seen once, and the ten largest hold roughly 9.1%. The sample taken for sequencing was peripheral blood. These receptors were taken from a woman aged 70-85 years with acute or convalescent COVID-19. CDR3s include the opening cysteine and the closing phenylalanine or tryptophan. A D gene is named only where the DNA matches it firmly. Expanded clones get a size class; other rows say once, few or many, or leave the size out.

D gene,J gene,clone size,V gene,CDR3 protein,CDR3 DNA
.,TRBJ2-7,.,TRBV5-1,CASSTQGVGREQYF,TGCGCCAGCAGCACTCAGGGGGTGGGGAGGGAGCAGTACTTC
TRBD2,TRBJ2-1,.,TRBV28,CASVGTSGRLTNEQFF,TGTGCCAGCGTCGGGACTAGCGGGAGGTTAACGAATGAGCAGTTCTTC
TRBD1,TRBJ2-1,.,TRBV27,CASSTGQVNNEQFF,TGTGCCAGCAGTACGGGACAGGTGAACAATGAGCAGTTCTTC
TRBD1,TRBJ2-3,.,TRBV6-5,CACRDRGTDTQYF,TGTGCCTGCCGGGACAGGGGCACAGATACGCAGTATTTT
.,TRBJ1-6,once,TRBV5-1,CASSWNLGVNSPLHF,TGCGCCAGCAGCTGGAACCTAGGGGTAAATTCACCCCTCCACTTT
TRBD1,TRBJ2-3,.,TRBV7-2,CASSLDRQGTDTQYF,TGTGCCAGCAGCTTAGATCGACAGGGGACAGATACGCAGTATTTT
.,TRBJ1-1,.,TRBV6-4,CASSDSASGGGTEAFF,TGTGCCAGCAGTGACTCGGCCTCGGGAGGTGGGACTGAAGCTTTCTTT
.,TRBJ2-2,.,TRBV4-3,CASSQDVGAASNTGELFF,TGCGCCAGCAGCCAAGATGTAGGGGCAGCCAGCAACACCGGGGAGCTGTTTTTT
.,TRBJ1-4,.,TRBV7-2,CASSLGPPGGGEKLFF,TGTGCCAGCAGCTTAGGCCCGCCGGGGGGTGGTGAAAAACTGTTTTTT
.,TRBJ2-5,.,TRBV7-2,CASSSSVPFQETQYF,TGTGCCAGCAGCTCGAGTGTACCGTTCCAAGAGACCCAGTACTTC
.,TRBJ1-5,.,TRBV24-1,CATSDRDNRDQPQHF,TGTGCCACCAGTGATCGAGACAACAGGGACCAGCCCCAGCATTTT
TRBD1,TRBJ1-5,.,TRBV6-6,CASTGQDGGNQPQHF,TGTGCCAGCACTGGACAGGATGGAGGCAATCAGCCCCAGCATTTT
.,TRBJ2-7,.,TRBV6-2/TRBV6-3,CASSLTFGREEQYF,TGTGCCAGCAGCCTCACGTTCGGACGGGAAGAGCAGTACTTC
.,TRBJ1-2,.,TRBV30,CAWNTGSSYTF,TGTGCCTGGAATACAGGGTCAAGCTACACCTTC
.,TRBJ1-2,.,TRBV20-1,CSAKRDYGYTF,TGCAGTGCTAAACGAGACTATGGCTACACCTTC
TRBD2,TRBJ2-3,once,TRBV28,CASSSGREADTQYF,TGTGCCAGCAGCTCGGGCCGGGAGGCAGATACGCAGTATTTT
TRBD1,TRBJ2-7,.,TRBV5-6,CASSLTGALSYEQYF,TGTGCCAGCAGCTTGACAGGGGCCCTTTCCTACGAGCAGTACTTC
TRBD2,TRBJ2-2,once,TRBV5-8,CASSTGLANTGELFF,TGTGCCAGCAGCACGGGACTAGCCAACACCGGGGAGCTGTTTTTT
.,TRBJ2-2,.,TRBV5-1,CASSLDGEINTGELFF,TGCGCCAGCAGCTTGGATGGTGAGATCAACACCGGGGAGCTGTTTTTT
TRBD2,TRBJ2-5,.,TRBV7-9,CASSLSWTSGGETQYF,TGTGCCAGCAGCTTAAGTTGGACTAGCGGGGGGGAGACCCAGTACTTC
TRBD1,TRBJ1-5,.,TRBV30,CAATRTGGSQPQHF,TGTGCCGCGACCCGGACAGGGGGGAGTCAGCCCCAGCATTTT
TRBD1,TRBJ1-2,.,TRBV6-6,CASSYPYGQGGGYTF,TGTGCCAGCAGTTACCCATATGGACAGGGAGGAGGCTACACCTTC
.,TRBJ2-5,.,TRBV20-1,CSGGTQYF,TGCAGTGGCGGGACCCAGTACTTC
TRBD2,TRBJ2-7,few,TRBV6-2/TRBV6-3,CASSSSGDSYEQYF,TGTGCCAGCAGTTCTAGCGGGGACTCCTACGAGCAGTACTTC
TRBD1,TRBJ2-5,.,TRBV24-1,CATSQSRQGARETQYF,TGTGCCACCAGTCAATCCAGACAGGGGGCTCGAGAGACCCAGTACTTC
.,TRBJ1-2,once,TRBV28,CASSLGWRASYGYTF,TGTGCCAGCAGTTTAGGGTGGCGGGCCTCCTATGGCTACACCTTC
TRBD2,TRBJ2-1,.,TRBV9,CASTQGLAGPRNEQFF,TGTGCCAGCACCCAGGGACTAGCGGGGCCAAGGAATGAGCAGTTCTTC
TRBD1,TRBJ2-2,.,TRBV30,CAWSVGTGNTGELFF,TGTGCCTGGAGTGTAGGGACAGGGAACACCGGGGAGCTGTTTTTT
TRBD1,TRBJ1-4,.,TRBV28,CASRSGTGGGKLFF,TGTGCCAGTCGCTCCGGGACAGGAGGAGGAAAACTGTTTTTT
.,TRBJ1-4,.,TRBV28,CASSGYSELFF,TGTGCCAGCAGTGGTTACTCGGAACTGTTTTTT
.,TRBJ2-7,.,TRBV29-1,CSAMDTTYEQYF,TGCAGCGCGATGGACACTACCTACGAGCAGTACTTC
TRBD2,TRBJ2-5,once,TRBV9,CASSVAGASGGSQETQYF,TGTGCCAGCAGCGTAGCTGGGGCTAGCGGGGGGTCCCAAGAGACCCAGTACTTC
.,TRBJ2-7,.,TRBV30,CAWSATRGGNEQYF,TGTGCCTGGAGCGCAACAAGGGGTGGGAACGAGCAGTACTTC
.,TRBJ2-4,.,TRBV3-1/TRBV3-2,CASSQGQERIQYF,TGTGCCAGCAGCCAAGGTCAGGAAAGGATTCAGTACTTC
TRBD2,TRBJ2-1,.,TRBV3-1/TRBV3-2,CASSSTSGRAYNEQFF,TGTGCCAGCAGCTCCACTAGCGGGAGGGCCTACAATGAGCAGTTCTTC
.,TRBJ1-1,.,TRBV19,CASSRRGLTEAFF,TGTGCCAGTAGTCGTCGGGGTCTAACCGAAGCTTTCTTT
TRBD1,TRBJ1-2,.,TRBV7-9,CASSSKGGSYGYTF,TGTGCCAGCAGCTCTAAAGGGGGCAGCTATGGCTACACCTTC
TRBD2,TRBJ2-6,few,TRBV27,CASRSSGGYFSAGANVLTF,TGTGCCAGCAGGTCTAGCGGGGGGTATTTTTCTGCTGGGGCCAACGTCCTGACTTTC
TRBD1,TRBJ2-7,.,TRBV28,CASSFQGPGTGAREQYF,TGTGCCAGCAGTTTTCAGGGACCTGGGACAGGGGCTCGGGAGCAGTACTTC
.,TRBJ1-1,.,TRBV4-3,CASSQELTPAEAFF,TGCGCCAGCAGCCAAGAACTGACACCAGCTGAAGCTTTCTTT
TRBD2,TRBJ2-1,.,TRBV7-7,CASSRLAGGGNEQFF,TGTGCCAGCAGCCGACTAGCGGGAGGTGGTAATGAGCAGTTCTTC
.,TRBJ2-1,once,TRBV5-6,CASSWLQASIDNEQFF,TGTGCCAGCAGCTGGCTCCAGGCTAGCATCGACAATGAGCAGTTCTTC
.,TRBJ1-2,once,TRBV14,CASSQDTRTYGYTF,TGTGCCAGCAGCCAAGACACTAGGACCTATGGCTACACCTTC
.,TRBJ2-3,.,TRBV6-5,CASRRGTNTDTQYF,TGTGCCAGCAGAAGGGGGACAAACACAGATACGCAGTATTTT
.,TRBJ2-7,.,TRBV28,CASSLQGTHEQYF,TGTGCCAGCAGTTTACAGGGGACGCACGAGCAGTACTTC
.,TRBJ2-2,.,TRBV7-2,CASSLAAGSVTGELFF,TGTGCCAGCAGCTTAGCCGCAGGTTCCGTCACCGGGGAGCTGTTTTTT
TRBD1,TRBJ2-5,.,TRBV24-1,CATSDGGTGPETQYF,TGTGCCACCAGTGACGGAGGGACAGGGCCAGAGACCCAGTACTTC
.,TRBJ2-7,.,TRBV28,CASNLAVRGYEQYF,TGTGCCAGCAACCTGGCAGTCAGGGGCTACGAGCAGTACTTC
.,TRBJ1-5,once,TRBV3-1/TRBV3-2,CASSPRLGNQPQHF,TGTGCCAGCAGCCCCCGACTAGGCAATCAGCCCCAGCATTTT
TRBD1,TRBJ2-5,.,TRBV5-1,CASSLEGVRGETQYF,TGCGCCAGCAGCTTGGAAGGGGTCAGGGGGGAGACCCAGTACTTC
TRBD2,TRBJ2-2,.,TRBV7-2,CASSLVGRGKELFF,TGTGCCAGCAGCTTAGTCGGGCGGGGGAAGGAGCTGTTTTTT
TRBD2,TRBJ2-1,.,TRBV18,CASSPTSGQYNEQFF,TGTGCCAGCTCACCGACTAGCGGGCAGTACAATGAGCAGTTCTTC
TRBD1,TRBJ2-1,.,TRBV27,CASSLDRSNEQFF,TGTGCCAGCAGTTTGGACAGGAGCAATGAGCAGTTCTTC
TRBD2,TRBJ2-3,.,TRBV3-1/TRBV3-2,CASSEAGLAGSTDTQYF,TGTGCCAGCAGTGAGGCGGGACTAGCGGGAAGCACAGATACGCAGTATTTT
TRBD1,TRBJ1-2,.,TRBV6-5,CASRLGQGSYGYTF,TGTGCCAGCAGACTAGGACAGGGGAGCTATGGCTACACCTTC
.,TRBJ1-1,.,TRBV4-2,CASSQLASLNTEAFF,TGTGCCAGCAGCCAACTCGCCAGTTTAAACACTGAAGCTTTCTTT
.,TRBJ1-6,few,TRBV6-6,CASKTGDSPLHF,TGTGCCAGCAAGACAGGCGATTCACCCCTCCACTTT